The 29 T cell receptor beta chains listed next were all sequenced from one sample in a study of OX40 agonist ivuxolimab in advanced cancers. Only in-frame clones appear in the TCRdb table, and some are missing; sequencing was by immunoSEQ multiplex PCR. This table holds over 85,000 clones, just under 95% found once. This specimen consisted of CD4+ or CD8+ T cells sorted from blood, obtained in a trial of the OX40 agonist ivuxolimab. These receptors were obtained from an adult with an advanced solid tumor such as melanoma, head and neck, liver or kidney cancer.

The rearrangement links TRBV18 to TRBJ2-3; D is ambiguous. The CDR3 has 12 amino acids. CDR1 is KGHSH, CDR2 LQKENI, per germline. Trimming removed 5 bases from V and 6 bases from J, with 9 bases in between. CDR3 sequence reads: CASSSTSDTQYF. CDR3 nucleotides: TGTGCCAGCTCATCAACTTCCGATACGCAGTATTTT. The full variable domain, its missing parts supplied by reference TRBV18 and TRBJ2-3, is NAGVMQNPRHLVRRRGQEARLRCSPMKGHSHVYWYRQLPEEGLKFMVYLQKENIIDESGMPKERFSAEFPKEGPSILRIQQVVRGDSAAYFCASSSTSDTQYFGPGTRLTVL.

The chain carries TRBV6-5 and TRBJ2-7; D unclear. Looked up from germline, CDR1 is MNHEY and CDR2 is SVGAGI. The CDR3 contains 15 residues. Trimming cost V 0 bases and J 0 bases, with 9 bases left between them. DNA of the CDR3: TGTGCCAGCAGTTACTCCCCTGCGCCCTCCTACGAGCAGTACTTC. Protein sequence: CASSYSPAPSYEQYF.

This clone has a handful of counts. CDR3 DNA: TGTGCCAGCAGCCAATTACCGGGACGGACTACTGGAAACACCATATATTTT. This gives the protein CASSQLPGRTTGNTIYF. The chain employs TRBV4-2 and TRBJ1-3; possibly TRBD1 for D (5 bases). Looked up from germline, CDR1 is LGHNA and CDR2 is YNFKEQ. CDR3 size: 17 residues. V was clipped by 2 bases and J by 2 bases, with 16 bases between them.

V and J are TRBV19 and TRBJ1-5; D not certain. Germline V gene sequence: CDR1 LNHDA, CDR2 SQIVND (reference sequence). Trimming shortened V by 7 bases and J by 7 bases, and 11 bases separated the two germline ends. The CDR3 is 12 amino acids. CDR3 residues: CASTQKGQPQHF. The DNA of the CDR3 is TGTGCCAGTACTCAAAAGGGCCAGCCCCAGCATTTT. The full variable domain, rest sourced from reference TRBV19 and TRBJ1-5, is DGGITQSPKYLFRKEGQNVTLSCEQNLNHDAMYWYRQDPGQGLRLIYYSQIVNDFQKGDIAEGYSVSREKKESFPLTVTSAQKNPTAFYLCASTQKGQPQHFGDGTRLSIL.

CDR3 nucleotide sequence: TGTGCCAGCAGTTTATCTTTTTACAGAGACAATGAGCAGTTCTTC. The encoded protein is CASSLSFYRDNEQFF. This sequence joins TRBV28 and TRBJ2-1; D gene ambiguous. The CDR3 covers 15 residues. V lost 1 base and J 5 bases, leaving 12 bases between the germline ends. The germline gives CDR1 MDHEN, CDR2 SYDVKM. Variable domain in full (rest from reference TRBV28 and TRBJ2-1): DVKVTQSSRYLVKRTGEKVFLECVQDMDHENMFWYRQDPGLGLRLIYFSYDVKMKEKGDIPEGYSVSREKKERFSLILESASTNQTSMYLCASSLSFYRDNEQFFGPGTRLTVL.

The chain is built from TRBV10-1 and TRBJ1-5; D gene unclear. The V end was cut by 6 bases, the J end by 0 bases, with 12 bases between. CDR3 length: 15 residues. Germline V gene lookup returns CDR1 WNHNN and CDR2 SYGVQD (reference sequence). CDR3 sequence reads: CASRGYTDSNQPQHF. CDR3 coding DNA: TGCGCCAGCAGGGGGTATACAGATAGCAATCAGCCCCAGCATTTT.

The CDR3 DNA reads TGTGCCAGTAGTGTCAGTAATCCCTCCTACGAGCAGTACTTC. Protein product: CASSVSNPSYEQYF. The V and J genes are TRBV19 and TRBJ2-7; D uncertain. The germline V gene encodes CDR1 LNHDA and CDR2 SQIVND (reference sequence). The CDR3 sequence is 14 residues long. Between the trimmed V and J ends, which lost 5 bases and 0 bases, there was a span of 11 bases.

This clone was seen a single time. This chain joins TRBV7-9 and TRBJ2-3, with TRBD1 matching 7 bases. After removal of 5 bases from V and 1 base from J, the junction contained 3 bases not matched to a gene. The CDR3 has 14 residues. Looked up from germline, CDR1 is SEHNR and CDR2 is FQNEAQ (reference sequence). Written as DNA, the CDR3 is TGTGCCAGCAGCACCGGACAGGGCACAGATACGCAGTATTTT. This sequence encodes CASSTGQGTDTQYF.

V usage is TRBV28 and J usage is TRBJ2-1; 11 bases align to TRBD2. With 5 bases clipped from V and 1 base from J, the junction kept 4 bases outside the gene matches. This CDR3 has 16 amino acids. CDR1 MDHEN and CDR2 SYDVKM come from the germline V gene. DNA for the CDR3: TGTGCCAGCAGTCCATGGACTAGCGGGTCCTACAATGAGCAGTTCTTC. Encoded protein: CASSPWTSGSYNEQFF.

The table lists this clone with a few counts. Here the CDR3 reads CASSYIETQQFF. In DNA, the CDR3 is TGTGCCAGCAGTTACATTGAGACCCAGCAGTTCTTC. This chain connects TRBV6-6 to TRBJ2-1; unclear D gene. Trimming shortened V by 2 bases and J by 11 bases, and 10 bases separated the two germline ends. The CDR3 sequence is 12 residues long. In germline, CDR1 is MNHNY, CDR2 SVGAGI (reference sequence).

J is TRBJ2-3 and V is TRBV2, with 16 bases matching TRBD2. V was pared by 3 bases and J by 7 bases, with 4 bases of the junction left unmatched. The CDR3 extends over 16 amino acids. Germline assignment: CDR1 SNHLY and CDR2 FYNNEI. The CDR3 spells CASSEGLAGGPYTQYF. Written as DNA, the CDR3 is TGTGCCAGCAGTGAGGGACTAGCGGGGGGGCCGTATACGCAGTATTTT.

The chain employs TRBV4-3 and TRBJ2-6, with D hard to call. Germline V lookup: CDR1 LGHNA, CDR2 YSLEER. Trimming shortened V by 3 bases and J by 0 bases, and 15 bases separated the two germline ends. This CDR3 is built from 18 residues. Written as DNA, the CDR3 is TGCGCCAGCAGCCAGCGACCCGGACGCCACTCTGGGGCCAACGTCCTGACTTTC. Translation: CASSQRPGRHSGANVLTF.

The V gene is TRBV4-1, the J gene TRBJ1-2; 9 nucleotides line up with TRBD1. The length of the CDR3 is 15 residues. CDR1 and CDR2 from the germline V gene are MGHRA and YSYEKL. V was pared by 3 bases and J by 2 bases, with 4 bases of the junction left unmatched. CDR3 in DNA: TGCGCCAGCAGCCACCGTACAGGGGGCAACTATGGCTACACCTTC. It translates to CASSHRTGGNYGYTF.

The rearrangement uses TRBV20-1 and TRBJ1-5; D is undetermined. There are 10 residues in the CDR3. Looked up from germline, CDR1 is DFQATT and CDR2 is SNEGSKA (reference sequence). Trimming removed 2 bases from V and 8 bases from J, with 4 bases in between. The CDR3 DNA reads as TGCAGTGCTAGACCAGAGCCCCAGCATTTT. Translated, it gives CSARPEPQHF.

The gene calls are TRBV11-3 and TRBJ2-6; unclear D gene. CDR3 length: 13 residues. Germline V gene data show CDR1 as SGHNT and CDR2 as YENEEA. The germline V and J ends were trimmed by 5 bases and 4 bases, with 6 bases remaining between them. The CDR3 is CASSKSGANVLTF. The CDR3 region has the DNA TGTGCCAGCAGCAAATCCGGGGCCAACGTCCTGACTTTC. The full variable domain, completed using reference TRBV11-3 and TRBJ2-6, is EAGVVQSPRYKIIEKKQPVAFWCNPISGHNTLYWYLQNLGQGPELLIRYENEEAVDDSQLPKDRFSAERLKGVDSTLKIQPAELGDSAVYLCASSKSGANVLTFGAGSRLTVL.

The rearrangement joins TRBV7-3 to TRBJ2-7; TRBD1 matches at 7 bases. With V trimmed by 5 bases and J by 4 bases, 5 bases remained unmatched. This CDR3 is built from 13 residues. Germline V CDR1 and CDR2: SGHTA, FQGTGA. CDR3 in amino acids: CASSRQGLYEQYF. CDR3 sequence (DNA): TGTGCCAGCAGCCGACAGGGTTTATACGAGCAGTACTTC.

CDR3 protein: CASSLASRHYNSPLHF. CDR3 nucleotide sequence: TGTGCCAGCAGCTTAGCATCTCGGCACTATAATTCACCCCTCCACTTT. The chain is built from TRBV7-6 and TRBJ1-6, with D uncertain. Trimming shortened V by 0 bases and J by 3 bases, and 9 bases separated the two germline ends. The germline CDR1 and CDR2 sequences are SGHVS and FNYEAQ. The CDR3 consists of 16 residues.

V is TRBV9 and J is TRBJ2-1; 8 bases align to TRBD2. After removal of 4 bases from V and 5 bases from J, the junction contained 8 bases not matched to a gene. The CDR3 loop spans 15 amino acids. Germline lookup yields CDR1 SGDLS and CDR2 YYNGEE. CDR3 sequence reads: CASSPRLAWDNEQFF. DNA of the CDR3: TGTGCCAGCAGCCCTCGACTAGCGTGGGACAATGAGCAGTTCTTC.

The chain joins TRBV6-5 to TRBJ1-1; the match to TRBD1 covers 7 bases. The CDR3 extends over 13 amino acids. Germline CDR1 is MNHEY and CDR2 is SVGAGI. Losses at the gene ends were 5 bases for V and 4 bases for J; bases not matched to a gene: 4. CDR3: CASSHGQVTEAFF. The CDR3 coding sequence is TGTGCCAGCAGTCACGGACAGGTCACTGAAGCTTTCTTT.

The rearrangement uses TRBV4-2 and TRBJ1-3; D gene ambiguous. The CDR3 is 14 amino acids. Trimming stripped 5 bases from V and 0 bases from J, with 8 bases between. Germline loops: CDR1 LGHNA, CDR2 YNFKEQ. CDR3 DNA: TGTGCCAGCAGCTACGGGCTCTCTGGAAACACCATATATTTT. Translated: CASSYGLSGNTIYF.

The chain has TRBV4-3 and TRBJ2-1, with D unresolved. Trimming stripped 4 bases from V and 0 bases from J, with 10 bases between. Germline loops: CDR1 LGHNA, CDR2 YSLEER. This CDR3 has 15 residues. CDR3 DNA sequence: TGCGCCAGCAGCCCCTCCTACTTCTCCTACAATGAGCAGTTCTTC. Protein sequence: CASSPSYFSYNEQFF.

A single count supports this clone. The gene calls are TRBV2 and TRBJ1-1; TRBD1 agrees at 7 bases. V gave up 5 bases and J gave up 4 bases; unmatched junction bases: 4. From germline, CDR1 is SNHLY and CDR2 FYNNEI. CDR3 length: 13 residues. CDR3 bases: TGTGCCAGCAGTACACAGGGGACCACTGAAGCTTTCTTT. It is translated as CASSTQGTTEAFF.

The rearrangement joins TRBV25-1 to TRBJ1-5; possibly TRBD1 for D (6 bases). Per the germline V gene, CDR1 is MGHDK and CDR2 is SYGVNS. V lost 8 bases to trimming and J lost 5 bases, with 13 bases between them. The CDR3 is made up of 13 amino acids. CDR3 sequence (DNA): TGTGCCAGCTCTCAGGGGTCCGATCAGCCCCAGCATTTT. Residues: CASSQGSDQPQHF.

J is TRBJ2-6 and V is TRBV5-6; no clear D gene. This CDR3 has 19 residues. Per germline, CDR1 SGHDT and CDR2 YYEEEE. V gave up 3 bases and J gave up 4 bases, with 23 bases separating them. The CDR3 DNA reads TGTGCCAGCAGCTCCAAGGGCCCTTTTGCTCCCTCCGGGGCCAACGTCCTGACTTTC. As protein: CASSSKGPFAPSGANVLTF. The full variable domain, with the rest looked up from reference TRBV5-6 and TRBJ2-6, is DAGVTQSPTHLIKTRGQQVTLRCSPKSGHDTVSWYQQALGQGPQFIFQYYEEEERQRGNFPDRFSGHQFPNYSSELNVNALLLGDSALYLCASSSKGPFAPSGANVLTFGAGSRLTVL.

The chain carries TRBV18 and TRBJ2-3; D unclear. V was cut by 6 bases and J by 0 bases, with 4 bases left in between. The CDR3 spans 12 residues. The germline CDR1 and CDR2 sequences are KGHSH and LQKENI. The CDR3 loop is CASSSSTDTQYF. The DNA of the CDR3 is TGTGCCAGCTCTTCTAGCACAGATACGCAGTATTTT.

This clone was detected once. The rearrangement uses TRBV30 and TRBJ2-2; 13 nucleotides line up with TRBD2. Germline assignment: CDR1 GTSNPN and CDR2 SVGIG (reference sequence). V lost 3 bases and J lost 7; bases outside the gene matches: 11. The CDR3 contains 17 residues. The CDR3 DNA sequence: TGTGCCTGGAGAGAAGGTCCGGGACTAGCGGGAATCGGGGAGCTGTTTTTT. It codes for CAWREGPGLAGIGELFF.

The CDR3 region is CASSYSAPPGNTIYF. The DNA of the CDR3 is TGTGCCAGCAGTTACTCCGCCCCGCCTGGAAACACCATATATTTT. V gene TRBV6-5 combines with J gene TRBJ1-3, with D unclear. V was clipped by 0 bases and J by 2 bases, with 8 bases between them. Germline-derived CDR1 and CDR2 are MNHEY and SVGAGI. The CDR3 spans 15 residues.

The chain is built from TRBV29-1 and TRBJ2-3; TRBD1 is a possible D gene (6 bases). This CDR3 has 13 residues. Trimming left V 3 bases short and J 6 bases short, with 13 bases between. Germline CDR1 SQVTM, CDR2 ANQGSEA. CDR3 sequence: CSVEDSGSDTQYF. In DNA form, the CDR3 reads TGCAGCGTTGAGGACAGTGGCTCGGATACGCAGTATTTT.

The count of this clone is one. J is TRBJ1-1 and V is TRBV6-1; tentative D call: TRBD1 (5 bases). CDR1 and CDR2 (germline): MNHNS, SASEGT. Trimming pared 4 bases from V and 2 bases from J, leaving 11 bases between. The CDR3 extends over 14 amino acids. The DNA of the CDR3 is TGTGCCAGCAGTGTAGACAGATCAAACACTGAAGCTTTCTTT. It translates to CASSVDRSNTEAFF.